The TCR beta chain under discussion was sequenced for a study of blood T cell repertoires in COVID-19. Using immunoSEQ multiplex PCR, the repertoire was profiled, and TCRdb retains in-frame clones only, with some absent. The sample yields hundreds of thousands of clones, 86% seen once. The CDR3 has 14 residues. Germline values: CDR1 MNHEY, CDR2 SVGAGI. V was trimmed by 6 bases and J by 5 bases, leaving 14 bases between them. This sequence was found in a woman aged 25 to 45 who had been exposed to COVID-19. The rearrangement links TRBV6-5 to TRBJ2-1; D is possibly TRBD1 (5 bases). Material: PBMCs or T cells enriched from blood (not recorded which). The CDR3 here is CASRLRGGHNEQFF. The CDR3 coding sequence is TGTGCCAGCAGATTAAGGGGCGGACACAATGAGCAGTTCTTC.